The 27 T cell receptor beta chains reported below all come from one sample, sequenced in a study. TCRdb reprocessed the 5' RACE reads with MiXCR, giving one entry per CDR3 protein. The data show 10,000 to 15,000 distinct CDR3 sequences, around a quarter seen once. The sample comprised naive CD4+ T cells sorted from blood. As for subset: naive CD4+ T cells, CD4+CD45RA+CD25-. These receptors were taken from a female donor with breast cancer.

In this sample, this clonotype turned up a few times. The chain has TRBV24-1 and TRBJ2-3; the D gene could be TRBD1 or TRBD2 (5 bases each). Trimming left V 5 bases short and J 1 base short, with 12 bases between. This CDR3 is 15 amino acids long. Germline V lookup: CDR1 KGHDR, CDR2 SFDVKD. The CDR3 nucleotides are TGTGCCACCAGTGCCCCGGGACGCCGCACAGATACGCAGTATTTT. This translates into CATSAPGRRTDTQYF.

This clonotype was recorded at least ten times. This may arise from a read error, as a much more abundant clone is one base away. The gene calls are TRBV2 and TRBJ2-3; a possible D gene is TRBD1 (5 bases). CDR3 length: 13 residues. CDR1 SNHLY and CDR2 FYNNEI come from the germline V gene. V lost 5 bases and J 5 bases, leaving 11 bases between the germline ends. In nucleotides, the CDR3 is TGTGCCAGCAGTAGACAGCGAGGAGATACGCAGTATTTT. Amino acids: CASSRQRGDTQYF.

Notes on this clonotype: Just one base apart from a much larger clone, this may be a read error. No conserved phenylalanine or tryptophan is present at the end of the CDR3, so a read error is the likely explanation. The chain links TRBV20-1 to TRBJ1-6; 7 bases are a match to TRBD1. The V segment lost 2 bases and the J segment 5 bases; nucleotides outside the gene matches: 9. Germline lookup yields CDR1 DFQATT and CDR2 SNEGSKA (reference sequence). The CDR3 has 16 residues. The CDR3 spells CSARYPRGTDNSPLHV. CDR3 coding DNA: TGCAGTGCTAGATACCCCCGGGGGACAGATAATTCACCCCTCCACGTT.

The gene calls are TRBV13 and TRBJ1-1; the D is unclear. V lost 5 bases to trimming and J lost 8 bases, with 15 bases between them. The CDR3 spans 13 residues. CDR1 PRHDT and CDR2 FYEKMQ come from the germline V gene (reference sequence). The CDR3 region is CASSPRRGEEAFF. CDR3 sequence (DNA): TGTGCCAGCAGCCCCAGACGGGGTGAGGAAGCTTTCTTT.

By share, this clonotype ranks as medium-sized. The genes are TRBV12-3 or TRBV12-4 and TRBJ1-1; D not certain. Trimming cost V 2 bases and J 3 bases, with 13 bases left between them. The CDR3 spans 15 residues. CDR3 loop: CASSLQVPWDTEAFF. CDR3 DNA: TGTGCCAGCAGTTTACAGGTCCCCTGGGACACTGAAGCTTTCTTT.

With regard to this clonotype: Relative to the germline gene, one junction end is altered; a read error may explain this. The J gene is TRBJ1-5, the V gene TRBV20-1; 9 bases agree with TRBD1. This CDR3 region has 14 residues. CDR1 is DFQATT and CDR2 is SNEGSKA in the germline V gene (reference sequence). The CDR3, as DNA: TGCAGTGCTCATGCCGGGACAGGGTATCAGACCCAGCATTTT. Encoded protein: CSAHAGTGYQTQHF.

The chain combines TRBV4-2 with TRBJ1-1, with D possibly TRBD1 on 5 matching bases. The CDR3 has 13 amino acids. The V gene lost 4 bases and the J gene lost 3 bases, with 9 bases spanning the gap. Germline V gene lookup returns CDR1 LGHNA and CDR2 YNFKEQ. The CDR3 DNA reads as TGTGCCAGCAGCCCCATGGGGGACACTGAAGCTTTCTTT. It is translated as CASSPMGDTEAFF.

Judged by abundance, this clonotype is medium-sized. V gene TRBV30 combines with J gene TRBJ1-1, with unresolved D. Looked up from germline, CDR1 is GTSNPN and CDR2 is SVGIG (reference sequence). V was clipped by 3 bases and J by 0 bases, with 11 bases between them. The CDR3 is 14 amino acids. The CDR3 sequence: CAWRRHSLNTEAFF. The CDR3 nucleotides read TGTGCCTGGAGGAGACACTCTTTGAACACTGAAGCTTTCTTT.

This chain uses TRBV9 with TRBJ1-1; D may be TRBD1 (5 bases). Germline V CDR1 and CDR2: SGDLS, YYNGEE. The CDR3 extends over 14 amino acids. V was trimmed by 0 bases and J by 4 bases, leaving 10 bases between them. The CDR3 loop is CASSVGGAGTEAFF. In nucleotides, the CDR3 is TGTGCCAGCAGCGTAGGGGGCGCGGGCACTGAAGCTTTCTTT.

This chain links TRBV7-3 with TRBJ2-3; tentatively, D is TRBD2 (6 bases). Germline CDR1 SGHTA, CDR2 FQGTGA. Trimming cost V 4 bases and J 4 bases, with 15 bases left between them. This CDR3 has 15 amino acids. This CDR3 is CASSYSGTSSDTQYF. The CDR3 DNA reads TGTGCCAGCAGCTATAGCGGAACTAGCTCAGATACGCAGTATTTT.

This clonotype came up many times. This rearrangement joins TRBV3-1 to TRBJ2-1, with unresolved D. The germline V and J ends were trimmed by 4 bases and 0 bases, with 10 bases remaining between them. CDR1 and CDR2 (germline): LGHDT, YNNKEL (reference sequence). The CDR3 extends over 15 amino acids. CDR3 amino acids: CASSLPRRSYNEQFF. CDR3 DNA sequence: TGTGCCAGCAGCCTCCCCAGACGCTCCTACAATGAGCAGTTCTTC.

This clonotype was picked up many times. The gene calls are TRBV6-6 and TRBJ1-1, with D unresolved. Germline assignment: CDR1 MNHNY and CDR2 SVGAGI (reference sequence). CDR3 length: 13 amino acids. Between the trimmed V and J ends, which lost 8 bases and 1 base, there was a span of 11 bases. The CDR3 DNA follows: TGTGCCAGCCAGGAGGGCCAGAACACTGAAGCTTTCTTT. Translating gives CASQEGQNTEAFF.

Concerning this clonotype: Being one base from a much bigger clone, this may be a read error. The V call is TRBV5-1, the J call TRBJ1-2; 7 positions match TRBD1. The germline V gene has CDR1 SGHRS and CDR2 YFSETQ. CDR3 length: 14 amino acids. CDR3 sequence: CAGSSSGTANGYTF. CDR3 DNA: TGCGCCGGCAGCTCCTCCGGGACAGCGAACGGCTACACCTTC.

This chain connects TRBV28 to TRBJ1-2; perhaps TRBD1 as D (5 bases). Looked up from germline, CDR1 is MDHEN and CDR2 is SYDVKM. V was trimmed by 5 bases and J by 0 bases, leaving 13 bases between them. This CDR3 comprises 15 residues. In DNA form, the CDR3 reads TGTGCCAGCAGTCCCTGGACACGCGCTAACTATGGCTACACCTTC. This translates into CASSPWTRANYGYTF.

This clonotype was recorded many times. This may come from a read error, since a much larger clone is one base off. The CDR3 region is CASSLDSSGRTQYF. The DNA of the CDR3 is TGCGCCAGCAGCTTGGATTCATCGGGTCGTACGCAGTATTTT. This chain uses TRBV5-1 with TRBJ2-3; D remains unclear. The V end was cut by 0 bases, the J end by 8 bases, with 13 bases between. Germline V gene sequence: CDR1 SGHRS, CDR2 YFSETQ. This CDR3 has 14 amino acids.

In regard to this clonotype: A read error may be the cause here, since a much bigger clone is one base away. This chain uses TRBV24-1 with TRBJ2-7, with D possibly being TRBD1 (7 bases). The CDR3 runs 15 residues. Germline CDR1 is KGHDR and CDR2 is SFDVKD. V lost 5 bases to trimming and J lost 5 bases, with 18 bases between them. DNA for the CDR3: TGTGCCACCAGTGGCGGGACAGAACGCCGCCACGAGCAGTACTTC. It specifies CATSGGTERRHEQYF.

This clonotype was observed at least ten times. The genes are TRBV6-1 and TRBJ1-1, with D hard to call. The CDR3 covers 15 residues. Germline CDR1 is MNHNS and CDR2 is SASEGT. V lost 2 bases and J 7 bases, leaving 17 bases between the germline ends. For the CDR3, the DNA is TGTGCCAGCAGTGAACCCAATCGCTGGGAGGATGAAGCTTTCTTT. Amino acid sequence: CASSEPNRWEDEAFF.

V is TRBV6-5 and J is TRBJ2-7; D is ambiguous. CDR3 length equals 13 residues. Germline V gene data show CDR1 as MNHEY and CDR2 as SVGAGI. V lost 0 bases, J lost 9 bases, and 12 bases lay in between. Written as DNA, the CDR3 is TGTGCCAGCAGTTACTCTATAGGTACGGGGCAGTACTTC. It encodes CASSYSIGTGQYF.

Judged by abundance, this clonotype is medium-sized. In DNA form, the CDR3 reads TGTGCCAGTAGTATACGGAGCGGGGGAAGCTCCTACAATGAGCAGTTCTTC. Translating gives CASSIRSGGSSYNEQFF. V is TRBV19 and J is TRBJ2-1; 8 nucleotides match TRBD2. There are 17 residues in the CDR3. The trim removed 2 bases at V and 0 bases at J, leaving 6 bases unmatched. The V gene's germline CDR1 is LNHDA and CDR2 SQIVND (reference sequence).

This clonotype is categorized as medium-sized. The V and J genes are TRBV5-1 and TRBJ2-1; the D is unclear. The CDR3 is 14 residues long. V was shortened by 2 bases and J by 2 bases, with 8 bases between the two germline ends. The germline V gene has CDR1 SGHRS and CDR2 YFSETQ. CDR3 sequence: CASSLQKTYNEQFF. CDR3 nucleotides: TGCGCCAGCAGCTTACAAAAAACCTACAATGAGCAGTTCTTC.

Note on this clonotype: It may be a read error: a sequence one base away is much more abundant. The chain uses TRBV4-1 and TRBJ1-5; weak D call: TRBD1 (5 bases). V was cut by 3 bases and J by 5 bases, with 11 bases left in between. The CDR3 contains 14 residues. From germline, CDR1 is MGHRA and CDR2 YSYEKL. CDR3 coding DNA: TGCGCCAGCAGCCACCGGGGGACGGATCAGCCCCAGCATTTT. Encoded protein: CASSHRGTDQPQHF.

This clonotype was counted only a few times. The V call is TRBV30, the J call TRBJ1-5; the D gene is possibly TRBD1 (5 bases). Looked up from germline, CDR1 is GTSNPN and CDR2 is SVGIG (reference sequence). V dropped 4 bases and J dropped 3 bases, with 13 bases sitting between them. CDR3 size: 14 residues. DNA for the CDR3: TGTGCCTGGAATCGGGCCGGGGCCAATCAGCCCCAGCATTTT. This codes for CAWNRAGANQPQHF.

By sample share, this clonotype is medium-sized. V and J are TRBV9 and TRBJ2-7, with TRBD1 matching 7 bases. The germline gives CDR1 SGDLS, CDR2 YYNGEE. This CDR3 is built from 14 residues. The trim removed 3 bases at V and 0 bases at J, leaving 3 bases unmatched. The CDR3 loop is CASSAWDSSYEQYF. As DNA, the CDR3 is TGTGCCAGCAGCGCCTGGGACAGCTCCTACGAGCAGTACTTC.

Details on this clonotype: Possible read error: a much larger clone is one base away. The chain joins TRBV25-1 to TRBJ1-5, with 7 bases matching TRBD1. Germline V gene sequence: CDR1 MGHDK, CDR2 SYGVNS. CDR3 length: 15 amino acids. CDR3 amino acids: CASAGTENSSQPQHF. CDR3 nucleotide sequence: TGTGCCAGCGCCGGGACAGAAAATAGCAGTCAGCCCCAGCATTTT.

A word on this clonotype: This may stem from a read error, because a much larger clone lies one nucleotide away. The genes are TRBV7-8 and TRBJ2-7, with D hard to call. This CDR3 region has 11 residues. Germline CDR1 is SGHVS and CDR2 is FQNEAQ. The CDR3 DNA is TGTACCAGCACCCAAGCGTACGAGCAGTACTTC. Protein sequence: CTSTQAYEQYF.

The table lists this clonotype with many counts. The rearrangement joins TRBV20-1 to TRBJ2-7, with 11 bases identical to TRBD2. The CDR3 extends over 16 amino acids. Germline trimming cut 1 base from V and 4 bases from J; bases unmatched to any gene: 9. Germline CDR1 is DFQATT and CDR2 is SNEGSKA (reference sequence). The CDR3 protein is CSARGELAGVKYEQYF. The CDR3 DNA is TGCAGTGCTAGAGGGGAACTAGCGGGAGTAAAGTACGAGCAGTACTTC.

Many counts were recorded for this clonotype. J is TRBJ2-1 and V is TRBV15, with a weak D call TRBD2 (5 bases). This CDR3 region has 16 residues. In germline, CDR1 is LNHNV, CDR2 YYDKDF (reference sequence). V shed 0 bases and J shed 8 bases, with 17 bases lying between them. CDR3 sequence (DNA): TGTGCCACCAGCAGAGATTTGGGTCCTAGCACGGATGAGCAGTTCTTC. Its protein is CATSRDLGPSTDEQFF.